The 16 T cell receptor beta chains reported below all come from one sample, sequenced in a study of CD8 T cells in ankylosing spondylitis. Each CDR3 protein gets one entry after TCRdb re-called the 5' RACE reads with MiXCR. This sample has about 160,000 distinct CDR3 sequences, with roughly 10% found just once. Sequenced material: blood, either unsorted or a sorted T cell fraction (not recorded which). The receptor set was obtained from a female donor with ankylosing spondylitis or in good health (not recorded which).

This clonotype appeared a few times. The rearrangement uses TRBV29-1 and TRBJ2-7; 9 bases align to TRBD1. V shed 1 base and J 6 bases; nucleotides not matched to a gene: 1. The germline V gene encodes CDR1 SQVTM and CDR2 ANQGSEA. The length of the CDR3 is 12 residues. The CDR3 loop reads CSVEGQGGEQYF. DNA of the CDR3: TGCAGCGTTGAAGGACAGGGGGGCGAGCAGTACTTC.

The genes are TRBV6-5 and TRBJ2-3; D unresolved. The CDR3 contains 16 residues. Trimming took off 4 bases at V and 0 bases at J, with 14 bases between the two ends. CDR1 is MNHEY, CDR2 SVGAGI, per germline. CDR3 nucleotide sequence: TGTGCCAGCAGTTCGAACTTACCACCAAGCACAGATACGCAGTATTTT. This encodes CASSSNLPPSTDTQYF.

This chain links TRBV9 with TRBJ2-1, with D possibly being TRBD2 (6 bases). Germline V gene sequence: CDR1 SGDLS, CDR2 YYNGEE. The CDR3 sequence is 14 residues long. The V end lost 7 bases, the J end lost 5 bases, and 16 bases lay between the germline ends. The CDR3 loop is CASGQEPGDNEQFF. DNA for the CDR3: TGTGCCAGCGGACAAGAGCCGGGGGACAATGAGCAGTTCTTC. The variable domain in full, with the rest retrieved from reference TRBV9 and TRBJ2-1, is DSGVTQTPKHLITATGQRVTLRCSPRSGDLSVYWYQQSLDQGLQFLIQYYNGEERAKGNILERFSAQQFPDLHSELNLSSLELGDSALYFCASGQEPGDNEQFFGPGTRLTVL.

The CDR3 reads CARWAAGPSYEQYF. For the CDR3, the DNA is TGCGCCCGCTGGGCCGCGGGCCCCTCCTACGAGCAGTACTTC. The J gene is TRBJ2-7, the V gene TRBV23-1; D may be TRBD2 (5 bases). TRBV23-1 is filed as an ORF, its function uncertain. The CDR3 totals 14 residues. Trimming removed 11 bases at V and 0 bases at J, with 17 bases between.

This clonotype was counted at least ten times. The chain has TRBV12-3 or TRBV12-4 and TRBJ1-1; D remains unclear. The CDR3 has 14 residues. Deletions cut 8 bases from V and 5 bases from J, with 18 bases between. The CDR3 protein is CASVRGRLGTEAFF. DNA of the CDR3: TGTGCCAGCGTTCGGGGTCGACTGGGAACTGAAGCTTTCTTT.

This clonotype has just a few counts. The rearrangement links TRBV5-6 to TRBJ2-1; 11 nucleotides match TRBD2. This CDR3 has 17 amino acids. The junction had 7 bases not matched to a gene; V was cut back by 1 base and J by 4 bases. Germline CDR1 and CDR2: SGHDT and YYEEEE. The CDR3 coding sequence is TGTGCCAGCAGCTTGTGGGGGGGACTAGCGGTATACAATGAGCAGTTCTTC. Protein sequence: CASSLWGGLAVYNEQFF.

V is TRBV7-6 and J is TRBJ1-2; tentatively, D is TRBD1 (6 bases). V lost 5 bases and J lost 4, with 8 bases in between. The CDR3 has 12 residues. Germline V gene sequence: CDR1 SGHVS, CDR2 FNYEAQ. CDR3 bases: TGTGCCAGCAGCCGAGGGGGCTATGGCTACACCTTC. Its protein product is CASSRGGYGYTF.

V usage is TRBV11-2 and J usage is TRBJ2-1; 8 bases match TRBD2. J lost 6 bases, V lost 5 bases, and 12 bases had no gene match. Germline values: CDR1 SGHAT, CDR2 FQNNGV. CDR3 length equals 16 residues. CDR3 sequence (DNA): TGTGCCAGCAGCAGAACTAGCGGCAGCTTAGGCAATGAGCAGTTCTTC. Protein product: CASSRTSGSLGNEQFF.

This clonotype appeared a single time. A much larger clone lies a single base off, so this may be a read error. The conserved phenylalanine or tryptophan is not found at the CDR3 terminus, so this likely reflects a read error. The CDR3 reads CSVEVQGNEQFC. The CDR3, as DNA: TGCAGCGTTGAGGTCCAAGGCAATGAGCAGTTCTGC. The V gene is TRBV29-1, the J gene TRBJ2-1; the D is unclear. V lost 3 bases and J 6 bases, leaving 9 bases between the germline ends. The CDR3 sequence is 12 residues long. Germline-derived CDR1 and CDR2 are SQVTM and ANQGSEA.

The chain employs TRBV19 and TRBJ2-7, with D hard to call. Germline V lookup: CDR1 LNHDA, CDR2 SQIVND (reference sequence). Between the trimmed V and J ends, which lost 6 bases and 0 bases, there was a span of 15 bases. The CDR3 sequence is 15 residues long. As DNA, the CDR3 is TGTGCCAGTAGCCCTAACGAGGACGGCTCCTACGAGCAGTACTTC. Protein product: CASSPNEDGSYEQYF.

The sample holds a few counts of this clonotype. The rearrangement uses TRBV6-1 and TRBJ2-6; 8 nucleotides match TRBD1. Germline-derived CDR1 and CDR2 are MNHNS and SASEGT. This CDR3 spans 18 amino acids. The V gene end was trimmed by 6 bases and the J gene end by 0 bases; junction bases not matched to a gene: 10. The CDR3 here is CASSTTIRGLSGANVLTF. In DNA, the CDR3 is TGTGCCAGCAGCACAACGATCAGGGGGCTCTCTGGGGCCAACGTCCTGACTTTC.

In nucleotides, the CDR3 is TGTGCCAGCGGCTTTCCGAATTCCCCCCGAGGTGAGCAGTTCTTC. Translating it yields CASGFPNSPRGEQFF. The chain links TRBV6-2 or TRBV6-3 to TRBJ2-1; D remains ambiguous. This CDR3 is built from 15 residues. Trimming stripped 8 bases from V and 9 bases from J, with 23 bases between. Germline-derived CDR1 and CDR2 are MNHEY and SVGEGT.

This clonotype showed up just a few times. At one boundary the junction diverges from the germline segment, which might be a read error. The chain has TRBV20-1 and TRBJ2-7; tentative D call: TRBD1 (6 bases). CDR1 is DFQATT and CDR2 is SNEGSKA in the germline V gene (reference sequence). The CDR3 is made up of 13 amino acids. The CDR3 reads CSARGGHSYEQYF. CDR3 nucleotide sequence: TGCAGTGCCAGAGGGGGACATTCCTACGAGCAGTACTTC.

This clonotype was found a few times. The J gene is TRBJ1-1, the V gene TRBV12-3 or TRBV12-4; the match to TRBD1 covers 11 bases. Unmatched junction bases numbered 9, after V lost 6 bases and J lost 6 bases. The CDR3 spans 15 residues. CDR3 amino acids: CASSSPDRGQSEAFF. CDR3 DNA: TGTGCCAGCAGCTCGCCGGACAGGGGGCAATCTGAAGCTTTCTTT.

By frequency in the sample, this clonotype is medium-sized. The chain combines TRBV5-5 with TRBJ2-1; 7 nucleotides align to TRBD1. CDR1 is SGHKS, CDR2 YYEKEE, per germline (reference sequence). This CDR3 contains 16 residues. V dropped 5 bases and J dropped 5; count of bases not matched to a gene: 13. The CDR3 sequence: CASSYLPGQPDNEQFF. In nucleotides, the CDR3 is TGTGCCAGCAGTTACCTCCCGGGACAGCCAGACAATGAGCAGTTCTTC.

Ten or more counts support this clonotype. The chain carries TRBV4-3 and TRBJ1-5; unclear D gene. Germline loops: CDR1 LGHNA, CDR2 YSLEER. Deletions cut 0 bases from V and 6 bases from J, with 6 bases between. This CDR3 spans 13 amino acids. The CDR3 sequence: CASSQEEGQPQHF. DNA of the CDR3: TGCGCCAGCAGCCAAGAGGAGGGTCAGCCCCAGCATTTT.